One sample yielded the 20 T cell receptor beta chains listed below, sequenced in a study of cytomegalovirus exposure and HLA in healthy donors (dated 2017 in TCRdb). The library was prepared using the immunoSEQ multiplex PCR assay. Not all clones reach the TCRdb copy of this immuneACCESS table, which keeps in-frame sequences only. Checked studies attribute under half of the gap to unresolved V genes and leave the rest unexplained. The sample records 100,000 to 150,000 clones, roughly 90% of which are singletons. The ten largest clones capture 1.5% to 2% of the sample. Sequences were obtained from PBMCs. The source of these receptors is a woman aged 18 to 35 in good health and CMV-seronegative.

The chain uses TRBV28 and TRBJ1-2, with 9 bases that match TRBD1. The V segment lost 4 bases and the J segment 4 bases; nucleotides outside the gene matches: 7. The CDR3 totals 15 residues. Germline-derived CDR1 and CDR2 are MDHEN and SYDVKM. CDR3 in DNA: TGTGCCAGCAGTTCCGCGGACAGGGGAAGCTATGGCTACACCTTC. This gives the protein CASSSADRGSYGYTF.

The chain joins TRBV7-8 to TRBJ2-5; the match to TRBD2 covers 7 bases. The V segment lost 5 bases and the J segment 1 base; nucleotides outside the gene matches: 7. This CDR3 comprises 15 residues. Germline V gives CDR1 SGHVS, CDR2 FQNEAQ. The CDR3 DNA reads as TGTGCCAGCAGCCCTGGGACTACACTCCAAGAGACCCAGTACTTC. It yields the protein CASSPGTTLQETQYF.

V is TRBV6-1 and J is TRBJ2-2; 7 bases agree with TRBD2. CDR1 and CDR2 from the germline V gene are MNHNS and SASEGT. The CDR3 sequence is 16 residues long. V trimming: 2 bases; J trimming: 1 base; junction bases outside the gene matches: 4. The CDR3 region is CASSELRGENTGELFF. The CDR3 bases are TGTGCCAGCAGTGAACTCCGGGGGGAGAACACCGGGGAGCTGTTTTTT.

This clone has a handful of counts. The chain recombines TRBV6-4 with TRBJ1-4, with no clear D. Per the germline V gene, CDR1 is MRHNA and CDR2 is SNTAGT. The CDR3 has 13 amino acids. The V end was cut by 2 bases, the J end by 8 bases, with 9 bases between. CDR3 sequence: CASSDGPEEKLFF. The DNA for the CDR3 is TGTGCCAGCAGTGACGGGCCAGAAGAAAAACTGTTTTTT.

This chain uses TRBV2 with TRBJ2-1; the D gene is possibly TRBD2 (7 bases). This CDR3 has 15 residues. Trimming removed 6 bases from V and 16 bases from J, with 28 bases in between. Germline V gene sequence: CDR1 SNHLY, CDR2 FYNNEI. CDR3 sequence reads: CASRPATSGAGAGFF. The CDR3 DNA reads TGTGCCAGCAGACCCGCTACCTCCGGGGCGGGGGCAGGTTTCTTC. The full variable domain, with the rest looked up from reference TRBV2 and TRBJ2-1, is EPEVTQTPSHQVTQMGQEVILRCVPISNHLYFYWYRQILGQKVEFLVSFYNNEISEKSEIFDDQFSVERPDGSNFTLKIRSTKLEDSAMYFCASRPATSGAGAGFFGPGTRLTVL.

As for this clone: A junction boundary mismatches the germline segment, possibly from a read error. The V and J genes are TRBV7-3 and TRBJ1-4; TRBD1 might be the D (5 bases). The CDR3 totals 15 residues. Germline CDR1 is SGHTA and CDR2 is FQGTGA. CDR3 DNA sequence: TGTGCCAGTAGCTCAAGGGTGGGGCCTAATGAAAAACTGTTTTTT. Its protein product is CASSSRVGPNEKLFF.

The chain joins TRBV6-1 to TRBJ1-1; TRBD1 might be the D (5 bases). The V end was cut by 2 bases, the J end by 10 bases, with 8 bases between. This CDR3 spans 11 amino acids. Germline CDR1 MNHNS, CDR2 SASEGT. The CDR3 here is CASSELGGAFF. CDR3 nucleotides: TGTGCCAGCAGTGAATTGGGGGGAGCTTTCTTT.

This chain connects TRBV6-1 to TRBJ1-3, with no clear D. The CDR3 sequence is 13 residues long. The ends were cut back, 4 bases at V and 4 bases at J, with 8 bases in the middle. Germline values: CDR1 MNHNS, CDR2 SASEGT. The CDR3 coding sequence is TGTGCCAGCAGTGGTCGGGTCGGAAACACCATATATTTT. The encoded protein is CASSGRVGNTIYF.

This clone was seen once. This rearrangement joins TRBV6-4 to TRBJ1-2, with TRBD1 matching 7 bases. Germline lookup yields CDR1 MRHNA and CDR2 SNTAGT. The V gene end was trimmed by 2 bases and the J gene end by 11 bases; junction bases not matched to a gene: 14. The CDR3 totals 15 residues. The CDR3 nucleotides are TGTGCCAGCAGTGACCAACCGGGACCAGGGGGTGGTTACACCTTC. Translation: CASSDQPGPGGGYTF.

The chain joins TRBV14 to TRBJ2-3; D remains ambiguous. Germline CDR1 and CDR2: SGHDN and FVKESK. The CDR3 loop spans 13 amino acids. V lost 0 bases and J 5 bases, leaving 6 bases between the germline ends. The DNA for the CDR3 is TGTGCCAGCAGCCAAGAACTATTAGATACGCAGTATTTT. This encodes CASSQELLDTQYF.

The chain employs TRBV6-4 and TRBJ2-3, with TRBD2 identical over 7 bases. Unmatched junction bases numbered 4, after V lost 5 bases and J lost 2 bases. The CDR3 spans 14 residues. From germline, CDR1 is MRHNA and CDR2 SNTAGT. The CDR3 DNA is TGTGCCAGCAGTAGCGGGAAATCCACAGATACGCAGTATTTT. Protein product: CASSSGKSTDTQYF.

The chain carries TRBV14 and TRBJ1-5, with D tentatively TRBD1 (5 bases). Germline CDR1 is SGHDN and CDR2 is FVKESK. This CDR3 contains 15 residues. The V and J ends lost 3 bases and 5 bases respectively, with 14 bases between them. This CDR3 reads CASSQPGGYHQPQHF. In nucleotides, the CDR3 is TGTGCCAGCAGCCAGCCGGGGGGTTACCATCAGCCCCAGCATTTT.

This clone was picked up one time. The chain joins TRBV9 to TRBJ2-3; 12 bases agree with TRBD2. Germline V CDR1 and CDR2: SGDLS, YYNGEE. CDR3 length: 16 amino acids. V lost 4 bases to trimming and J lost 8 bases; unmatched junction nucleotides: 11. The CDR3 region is CASSPKIELAGGTQYF. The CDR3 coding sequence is TGTGCCAGCAGCCCCAAGATTGAACTAGCGGGAGGTACGCAGTATTTT.

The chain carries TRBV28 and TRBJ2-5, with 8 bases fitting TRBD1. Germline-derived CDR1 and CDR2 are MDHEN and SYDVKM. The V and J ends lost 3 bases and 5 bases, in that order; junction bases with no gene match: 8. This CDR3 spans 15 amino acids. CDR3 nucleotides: TGTGCCAGCAGTTTTACCAGGGGGCTGAGGGAGACCCAGTACTTC. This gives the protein CASSFTRGLRETQYF. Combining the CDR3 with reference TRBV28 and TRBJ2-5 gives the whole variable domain DVKVTQSSRYLVKRTGEKVFLECVQDMDHENMFWYRQDPGLGLRLIYFSYDVKMKEKGDIPEGYSVSREKKERFSLILESASTNQTSMYLCASSFTRGLRETQYFGPGTRLLVL.

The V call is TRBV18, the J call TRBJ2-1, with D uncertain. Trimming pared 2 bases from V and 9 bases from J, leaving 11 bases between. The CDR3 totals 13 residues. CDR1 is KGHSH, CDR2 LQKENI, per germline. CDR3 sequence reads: CASSPEQSLEQFF. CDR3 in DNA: TGTGCCAGCTCACCAGAACAGTCCCTTGAGCAGTTCTTC.

In DNA form, the CDR3 reads TGTGCCAGCAGTGAAGCGCTTGGCCAGGGACACAATCAGCCCCAGCATTTT. This codes for CASSEALGQGHNQPQHF. V is TRBV2 and J is TRBJ1-5; TRBD1 is a possible D gene (6 bases). CDR1 SNHLY and CDR2 FYNNEI come from the germline V gene. The CDR3 contains 17 residues. V lost 0 bases, J lost 3 bases, and 15 bases lay in between.

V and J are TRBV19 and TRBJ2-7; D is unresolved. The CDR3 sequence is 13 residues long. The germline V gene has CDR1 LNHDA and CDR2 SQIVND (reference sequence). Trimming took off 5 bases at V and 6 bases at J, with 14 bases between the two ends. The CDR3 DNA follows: TGTGCCAGTAGTTTCGCCTCAGGTGGCGAGCAGTACTTC. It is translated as CASSFASGGEQYF.

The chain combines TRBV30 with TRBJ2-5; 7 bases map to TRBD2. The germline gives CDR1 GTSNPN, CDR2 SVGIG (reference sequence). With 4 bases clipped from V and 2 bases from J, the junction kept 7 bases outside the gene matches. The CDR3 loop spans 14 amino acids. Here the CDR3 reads CAWKSSGKQETQYF. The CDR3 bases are TGTGCCTGGAAATCCAGCGGGAAACAAGAGACCCAGTACTTC. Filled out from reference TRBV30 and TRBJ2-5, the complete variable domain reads SQTIHQWPATLVQPVGSPLSLECTVEGTSNPNLYWYRQAAGRGLQLLFYSVGIGQISSEVPQNLSASRPQDRQFILSSKKLLLSDSGFYLCAWKSSGKQETQYFGPGTRLLVL.

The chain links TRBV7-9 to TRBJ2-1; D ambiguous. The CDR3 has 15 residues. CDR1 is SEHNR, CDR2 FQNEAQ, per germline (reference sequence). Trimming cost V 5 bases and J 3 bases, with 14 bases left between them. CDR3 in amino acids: CASSPQTPLYNEQFF. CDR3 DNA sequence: TGTGCCAGCAGCCCACAGACCCCCCTCTACAATGAGCAGTTCTTC.

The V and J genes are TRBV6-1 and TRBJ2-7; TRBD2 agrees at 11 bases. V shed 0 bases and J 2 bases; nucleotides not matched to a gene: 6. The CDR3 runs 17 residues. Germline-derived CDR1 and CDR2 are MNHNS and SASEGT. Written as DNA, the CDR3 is TGTGCCAGCAGTGAAGCTAAACTAGCGGGAGCAACCTACGAGCAGTACTTC. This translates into CASSEAKLAGATYEQYF.